The source of this T cell receptor (beta chain) is a study of metastatic and nonmetastatic thyroid tumors. Study-level information: Repertoires from malignant and benign thyroid patients were compared across blood and tumor or nodule tissue.

The authors' processing: Variation in CDR3 across clinicopathological groups served as the basis for constructing a distant-metastasis classifier in papillary thyroid cancer. TCRdb called clones again from the PCR reads with MiXCR. The V and J calls and clone size are TCRdb's, not the authors'. The sample includes 50,000 or so clones, approximately 20% of them seen just once. This clone was detected only a few times. The antigen is unknown. Ahead of thyroid surgery, no patient had received treatment of any kind. Notes on the study in general: Versus benign nodules, malignant thyroid tumors reportedly had significantly higher TCR beta diversity, in blood and tumor.

CDR1 is MDHEN, CDR2 SYDVKM, per germline. Trimming cost V 5 bases and J 1 base, with 14 bases left between them. CDR3 length: 15 residues. The TCR sequence derives from a male donor with papillary thyroid cancer or a benign thyroid nodule (not recorded which). Some clones in this sample may be carry-over from other donors' samples. The sample was blood. The chain links TRBV28 to TRBJ2-5, with TRBD1 as a possible D gene (5 bases). The CDR3 protein is CASSRVGQGQETQYF. The CDR3 DNA follows: TGTGCCAGCAGTAGAGTGGGCCAGGGCCAAGAGACCCAGTACTTC.